These 11 T cell receptor beta chains share one sample of origin, sequenced in a study of blood T cell repertoires in COVID-19. Using immunoSEQ multiplex PCR, the repertoire was profiled, and TCRdb retains in-frame clones only, with some absent. The sample contains a few hundred thousand clones, roughly 86% of which appear only once. What was sequenced was peripheral blood. These receptors were taken from a woman aged 25 to 45 with acute or convalescent COVID-19.

The V gene is TRBV28, the J gene TRBJ1-5, with a possible D match to TRBD1 (5 bases). Germline loops: CDR1 MDHEN, CDR2 SYDVKM. This CDR3 is 16 amino acids long. The germline V and J ends were trimmed by 7 bases and 7 bases, with 23 bases remaining between them. DNA for the CDR3: TGTGCCAGCAAAAGGGGAGGTCATCTAGTAGAGCAGCCCCAGCATTTT. Translating it yields CASKRGGHLVEQPQHF.

This clone was seen once. The chain joins TRBV30 to TRBJ1-1; 7 bases match TRBD1. Looked up from germline, CDR1 is GTSNPN and CDR2 is SVGIG (reference sequence). The CDR3 sequence is 13 residues long. The V gene end was trimmed by 0 bases and the J gene end by 5 bases; junction bases not matched to a gene: 3. The CDR3 DNA reads TGTGCCTGGAGTGTAATACAGGGGACTGAAGCTTTCTTT. It specifies CAWSVIQGTEAFF.

The chain joins TRBV9 to TRBJ2-7; 11 nucleotides align to TRBD2. The V and J ends lost 4 bases and 6 bases, in that order; junction bases with no gene match: 9. The CDR3 is 15 amino acids. The germline CDR1 and CDR2 sequences are SGDLS and YYNGEE. Here the CDR3 DNA reads TGTGCCAGCAGCCCCAGGTCTCTAGCGGGAGGCGAGCAGTACTTC. Amino acid sequence: CASSPRSLAGGEQYF.

V gene TRBV11-2 combines with J gene TRBJ1-1; no reliable D call. V lost 8 bases and J lost 1, with 8 bases in between. CDR1 is SGHAT and CDR2 is FQNNGV in the germline V gene. CDR3 length: 12 amino acids. CDR3 in DNA: TGTGCCAGCCGAAGACAGAACACTGAAGCTTTCTTT. As protein: CASRRQNTEAFF.

V gene TRBV7-2 combines with J gene TRBJ2-1; 7 bases line up with TRBD1. The germline V gene has CDR1 SGHTA and CDR2 FQGNSA. The CDR3 is 15 residues long. The V and J ends lost 7 bases and 5 bases, in that order; junction bases with no gene match: 11. The CDR3 DNA reads as TGTGCCAGCACCGCACAGGGGTCACTACACAATGAGCAGTTCTTC. Protein product: CASTAQGSLHNEQFF.

The rearrangement uses TRBV7-9 and TRBJ2-7, with 10 bases aligning to TRBD2. V shed 4 bases, J shed 3 bases, and the junction held 6 bases outside the gene matches. CDR3 size: 15 residues. From germline, CDR1 is SEHNR and CDR2 FQNEAQ (reference sequence). In DNA, the CDR3 is TGTGCCAGCAGCTCCCCTAGCGGGAGCAACTACGAGCAGTACTTC. It yields the protein CASSSPSGSNYEQYF.

This chain links TRBV7-8 with TRBJ1-2; D is unclear. Germline V CDR1 and CDR2: SGHVS, FQNEAQ. The CDR3 is made up of 13 amino acids. V gave up 1 base and J gave up 3 bases, with 6 bases separating them. CDR3 bases: TGTGCCAGCAGCTTAGATCGGTACTATGGCTACACCTTC. Its protein product is CASSLDRYYGYTF.

The chain links TRBV5-6 to TRBJ2-5, with TRBD1 as a possible D gene (6 bases). Deletions cut 7 bases from V and 5 bases from J, with 15 bases between. CDR3 size: 13 residues. Germline V gives CDR1 SGHDT, CDR2 YYEEEE. The CDR3 protein is CASSGQSGETQYF. The CDR3 DNA sequence: TGTGCCAGCTCCGGACAGTCGGGGGAGACCCAGTACTTC.

The V gene is TRBV6-5, the J gene TRBJ1-5, with D unclear. Trimming cost V 2 bases and J 4 bases, with 6 bases left between them. The CDR3 consists of 13 residues. Germline loops: CDR1 MNHEY, CDR2 SVGAGI. This CDR3 reads CASSYRRNQPQHF. CDR3 nucleotide sequence: TGTGCCAGCAGTTACCGTCGGAATCAGCCCCAGCATTTT.

The CDR3 DNA reads as TGTGCCAGCAGTGGACCATACAGGGGCCAAGAGACCCAGTACTTC. It yields the protein CASSGPYRGQETQYF. This chain joins TRBV25-1 and TRBJ2-5; 7 bases are a match to TRBD1. The germline gives CDR1 MGHDK, CDR2 SYGVNS. With 4 bases clipped from V and 1 base from J, the junction kept 6 bases outside the gene matches. CDR3 length: 15 residues.

CDR3 sequence reads: CASSLVRHGLDTQYF. Here the CDR3 DNA reads TGTGCCAGCAGCCTGGTGAGGCACGGCCTCGATACGCAGTATTTT. V usage is TRBV7-9 and J usage is TRBJ2-3; D gene uncertain. This CDR3 has 15 amino acids. Germline V gives CDR1 SEHNR, CDR2 FQNEAQ (reference sequence). V was clipped by 5 bases and J by 6 bases, with 18 bases between them.